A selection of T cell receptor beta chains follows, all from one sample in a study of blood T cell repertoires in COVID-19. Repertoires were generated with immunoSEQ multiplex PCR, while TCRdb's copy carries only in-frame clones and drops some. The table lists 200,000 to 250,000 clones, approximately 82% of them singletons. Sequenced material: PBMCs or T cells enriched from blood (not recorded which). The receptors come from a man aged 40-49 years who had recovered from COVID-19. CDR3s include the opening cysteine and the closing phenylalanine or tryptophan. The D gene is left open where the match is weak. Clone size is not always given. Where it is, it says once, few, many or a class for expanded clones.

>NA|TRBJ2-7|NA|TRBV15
TGTGCCACCAGCAGAGATCCGGGAATGGTATACGAGCAGTACTTC
CATSRDPGMVYEQYF
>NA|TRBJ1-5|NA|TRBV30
TGTGCCTGGAGTGAAGGGGTTGGAAATCAGCCCCAGCATTTT
CAWSEGVGNQPQHF
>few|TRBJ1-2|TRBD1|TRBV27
TGTGCCAGCAGTCCGAGACCGGGACAGGGGAACGACTACACCTTC
CASSPRPGQGNDYTF
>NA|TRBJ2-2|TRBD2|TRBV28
TGTGCCAGCAGTCCGCGGGGGAGGCACACCGGGGAGCTGTTTTTT
CASSPRGRHTGELFF
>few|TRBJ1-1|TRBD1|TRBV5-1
TGCGCCAGCAGCTATCGCGGACAGGGGATCACTGAAGCTTTCTTT
CASSYRGQGITEAFF
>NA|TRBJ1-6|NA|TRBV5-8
TGTGCCAGCAGCTTCTACAATAGCGACGGAAACAGTTCACCCCTCCACTTT
CASSFYNSDGNSSPLHF
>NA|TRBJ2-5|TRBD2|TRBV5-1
TGCGCCAGCAGCTTACCTAGCGGGGGGCCCCAAGAGACCCAGTACTTC
CASSLPSGGPQETQYF
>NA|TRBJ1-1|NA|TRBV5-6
TGTGCCAGCAGCTGGGGGGTCGGCACTGAAGCTTTCTTT
CASSWGVGTEAFF
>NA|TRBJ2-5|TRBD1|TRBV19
TGTGCGAGTCGACAGGGCCAAGAGACCCAGTACTTC
CASRQGQETQYF
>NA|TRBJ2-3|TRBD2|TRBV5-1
TGCGCCAGCAGCGCCCGGGGGAGCGGGAGTGCAGATACGCAGTATTTT
CASSARGSGSADTQYF
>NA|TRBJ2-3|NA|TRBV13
TGTGCCAGCAGCCCCAGGGCATCGATGGCCACAGATACGCAGTATTTT
CASSPRASMATDTQYF
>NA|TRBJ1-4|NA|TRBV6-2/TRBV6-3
TGTGCCAGCAGCTTCTACGCGGTTGCAACTAATGAAAAACTGTTTTTT
CASSFYAVATNEKLFF
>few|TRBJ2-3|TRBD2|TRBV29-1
TGCAGCGTTGAAAAAGTCTCGGCGGGGGGAAGCACAGATACGCAGTATTTT
CSVEKVSAGGSTDTQYF
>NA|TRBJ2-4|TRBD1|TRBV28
TGTGCCTCGCACGGAATAAGTAGGGGGCGCGGGAACATTCAGTACTTC
CASHGISRGRGNIQYF
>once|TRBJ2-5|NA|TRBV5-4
TGTGCCAGCAGCACCCAGCGGGCGGGGGAGACCCAGTACTTC
CASSTQRAGETQYF
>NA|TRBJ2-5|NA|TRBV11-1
TGTGCCAGCAGCTTAAGCGTCCAAGAGACCCAGTACTTC
CASSLSVQETQYF
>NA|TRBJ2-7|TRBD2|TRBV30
TGTGCCTGGAGTCGACTAGCGGGGTTCATCGAGCAGTACTTC
CAWSRLAGFIEQYF
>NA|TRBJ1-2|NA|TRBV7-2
TGTGCCAGCAGCAGATCCACCATCCGACAGCACTATGGCTACACCTTC
CASSRSTIRQHYGYTF
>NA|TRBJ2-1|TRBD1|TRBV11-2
TGTGCCAGCAGCTTAGAAGGGGGCCTAGGCAATGAGCAGTTCTTC
CASSLEGGLGNEQFF
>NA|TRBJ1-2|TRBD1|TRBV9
TGTGCCAGCAGCGGACGGACAGGGGGCGTGAACTATGGCTACACCTTC
CASSGRTGGVNYGYTF
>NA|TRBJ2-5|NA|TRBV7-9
TGTGCCAGCAGCCTCGTACAAGAGACCCAGTACTTC
CASSLVQETQYF
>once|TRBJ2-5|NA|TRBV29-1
TGCAGCGTTCGTGGACAGATCCAAGAGACCCAGTACTTC
CSVRGQIQETQYF
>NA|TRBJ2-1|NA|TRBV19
TGTGCCAGTAGTCTAACAGGGTTGAGCTCCTACAATGAGCAGTTCTTC
CASSLTGLSSYNEQFF
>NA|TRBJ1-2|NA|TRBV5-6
TGTGCCAGCAGCTTGGGAGTCCTTTATGGCTACACCTTC
CASSLGVLYGYTF
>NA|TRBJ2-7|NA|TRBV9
TGTGCCAGCAGCCCTCGGCTGGGCTCTCACGAGCAGTACTTC
CASSPRLGSHEQYF
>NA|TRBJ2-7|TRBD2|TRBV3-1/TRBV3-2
TGTGCCAGCAGCCCCGGAGACGGGAGGATCGACGAGCAGTACTTC
CASSPGDGRIDEQYF
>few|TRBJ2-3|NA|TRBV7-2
TGTGCCACCGGGGACTTCACAGATACGCAGTATTTT
CATGDFTDTQYF
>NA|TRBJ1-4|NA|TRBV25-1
TGTGCCAGCAGTAAACACAGGGTTGGTGAAAAACTGTTTTTT
CASSKHRVGEKLFF
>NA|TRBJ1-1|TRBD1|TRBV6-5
TGTGCCAGCAGTTACACCCCCGGGACAGCCACTGAAGCTTTCTTT
CASSYTPGTATEAFF
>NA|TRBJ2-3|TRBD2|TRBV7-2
TGTGCCAGCAGCCCCAGCGGGGGGGCCTTAGATACGCAGTATTTT
CASSPSGGALDTQYF
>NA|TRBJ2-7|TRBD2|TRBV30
TGTGCCTGGAGTGGGCCCGGGACTAGCGGGAGGTACGAGCAGTACTTC
CAWSGPGTSGRYEQYF
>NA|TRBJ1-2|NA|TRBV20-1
TGCAGTGCTCAGGGATCCTATGGCTACACCTTC
CSAQGSYGYTF